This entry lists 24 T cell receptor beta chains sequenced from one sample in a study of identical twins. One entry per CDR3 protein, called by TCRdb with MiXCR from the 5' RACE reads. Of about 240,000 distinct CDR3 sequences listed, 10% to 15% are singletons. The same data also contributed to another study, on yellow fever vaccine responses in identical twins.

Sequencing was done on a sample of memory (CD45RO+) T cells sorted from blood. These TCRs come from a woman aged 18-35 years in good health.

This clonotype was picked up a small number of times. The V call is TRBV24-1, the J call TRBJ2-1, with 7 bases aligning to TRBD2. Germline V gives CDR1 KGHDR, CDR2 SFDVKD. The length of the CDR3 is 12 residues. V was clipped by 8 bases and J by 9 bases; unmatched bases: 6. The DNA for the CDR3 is TGTGCCACCAACGGGGGGAAGGCTGAGCAGTTCTTC. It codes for CATNGGKAEQFF.

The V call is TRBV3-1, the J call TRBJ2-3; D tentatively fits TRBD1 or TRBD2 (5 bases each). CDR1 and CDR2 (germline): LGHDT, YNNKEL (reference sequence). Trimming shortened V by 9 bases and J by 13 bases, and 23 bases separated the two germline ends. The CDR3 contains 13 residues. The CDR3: CASAIGEMRGKYF. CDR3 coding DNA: TGTGCCAGTGCGATAGGAGAGATGAGGGGAAAGTATTTT.

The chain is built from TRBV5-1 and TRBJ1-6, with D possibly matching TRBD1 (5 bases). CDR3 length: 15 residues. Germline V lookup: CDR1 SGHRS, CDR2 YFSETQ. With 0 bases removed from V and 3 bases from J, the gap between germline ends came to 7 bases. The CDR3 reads CASSLETVYNSPLHF. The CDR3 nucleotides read TGCGCCAGCAGCTTGGAGACAGTCTATAATTCACCCCTCCACTTT.

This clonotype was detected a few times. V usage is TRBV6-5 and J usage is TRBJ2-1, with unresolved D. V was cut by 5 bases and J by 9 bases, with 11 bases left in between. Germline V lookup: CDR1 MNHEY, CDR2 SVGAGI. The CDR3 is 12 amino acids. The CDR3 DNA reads TGTGCCAGCAGTCCCCCGCTGGGTGAGCAGTTCTTC. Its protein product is CASSPPLGEQFF.

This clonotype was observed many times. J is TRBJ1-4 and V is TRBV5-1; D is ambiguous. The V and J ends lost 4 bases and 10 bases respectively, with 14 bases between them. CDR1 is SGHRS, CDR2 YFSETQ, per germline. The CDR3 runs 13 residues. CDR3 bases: TGCGCCAGCAGCCTGGACCCGGATGGAAAACTGTTTTTT. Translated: CASSLDPDGKLFF.

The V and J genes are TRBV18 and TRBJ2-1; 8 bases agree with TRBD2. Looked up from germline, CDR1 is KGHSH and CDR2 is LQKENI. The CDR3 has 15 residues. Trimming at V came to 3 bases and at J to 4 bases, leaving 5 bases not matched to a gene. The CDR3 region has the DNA TGTGCCAGCTCACCTCCGGGACTAGATTACAATGAGCAGTTCTTC. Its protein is CASSPPGLDYNEQFF.

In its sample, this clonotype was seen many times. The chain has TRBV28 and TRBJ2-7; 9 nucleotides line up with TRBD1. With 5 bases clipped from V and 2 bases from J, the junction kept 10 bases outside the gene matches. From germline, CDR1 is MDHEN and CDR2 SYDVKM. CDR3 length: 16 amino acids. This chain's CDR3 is CASSMGGTGKTYEQYF. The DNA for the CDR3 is TGTGCCAGCAGTATGGGCGGGACAGGGAAAACCTACGAGCAGTACTTC.

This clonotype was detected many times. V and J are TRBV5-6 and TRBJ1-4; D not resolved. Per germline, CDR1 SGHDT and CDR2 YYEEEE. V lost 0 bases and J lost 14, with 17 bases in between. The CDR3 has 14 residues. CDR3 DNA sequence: TGTGCCAGCAGCTTGGGAGGTGTTGGCAGGCGGCTGTTTTTT. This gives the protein CASSLGGVGRRLFF.

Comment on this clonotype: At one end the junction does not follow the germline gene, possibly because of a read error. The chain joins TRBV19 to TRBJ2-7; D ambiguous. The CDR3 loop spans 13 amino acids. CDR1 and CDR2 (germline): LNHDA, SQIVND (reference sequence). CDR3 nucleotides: TGTGCCAGTAGTTCAGACCGAGCCTACGAGCAGCACTTC. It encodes CASSSDRAYEQHF.

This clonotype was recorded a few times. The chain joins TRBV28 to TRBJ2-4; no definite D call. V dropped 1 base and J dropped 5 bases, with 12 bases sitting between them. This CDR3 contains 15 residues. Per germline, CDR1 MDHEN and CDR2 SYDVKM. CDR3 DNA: TGTGCCAGCAGTTTATCTTGGGGTAGCCAAAACATTCAGTACTTC. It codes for CASSLSWGSQNIQYF.

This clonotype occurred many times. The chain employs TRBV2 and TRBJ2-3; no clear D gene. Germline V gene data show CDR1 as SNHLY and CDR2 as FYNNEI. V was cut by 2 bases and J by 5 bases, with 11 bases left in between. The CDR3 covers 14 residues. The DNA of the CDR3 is TGTGCCAGCAGTGAACAAAGGCAGATAGATACGCAGTATTTT. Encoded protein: CASSEQRQIDTQYF.

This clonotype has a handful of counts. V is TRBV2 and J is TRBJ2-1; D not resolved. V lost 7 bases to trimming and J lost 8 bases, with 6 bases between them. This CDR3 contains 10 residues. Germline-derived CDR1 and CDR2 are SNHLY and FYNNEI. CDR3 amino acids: CASKVYEQFF. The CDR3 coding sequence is TGTGCCAGCAAGGTCTATGAGCAGTTCTTC.

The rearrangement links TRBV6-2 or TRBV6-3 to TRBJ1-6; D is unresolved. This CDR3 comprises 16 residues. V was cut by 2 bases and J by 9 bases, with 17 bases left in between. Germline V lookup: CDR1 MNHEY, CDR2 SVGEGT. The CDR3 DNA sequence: TGTGCCAGCAGTTACGTCGCGAACATTCCGGCTTCACCCCTCCACTTT. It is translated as CASSYVANIPASPLHF.

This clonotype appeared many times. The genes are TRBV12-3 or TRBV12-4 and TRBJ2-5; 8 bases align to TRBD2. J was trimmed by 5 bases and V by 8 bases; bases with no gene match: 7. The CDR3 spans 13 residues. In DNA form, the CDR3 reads TGTGCCAGCCAAGCGGGGGTAATTGAGACCCAGTACTTC. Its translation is CASQAGVIETQYF.

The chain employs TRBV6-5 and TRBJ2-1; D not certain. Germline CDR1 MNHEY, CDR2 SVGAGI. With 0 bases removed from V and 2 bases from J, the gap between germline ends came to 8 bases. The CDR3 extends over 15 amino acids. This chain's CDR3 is CASSYSLPTYNEQFF. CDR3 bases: TGTGCCAGCAGTTACTCTCTACCGACCTACAATGAGCAGTTCTTC.

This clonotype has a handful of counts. CDR3 sequence: CATSNDQGALGGFGYTF. The CDR3 DNA is TGTGCCACCAGCAACGACCAGGGGGCACTAGGGGGATTCGGCTACACCTTC. The chain joins TRBV15 to TRBJ1-2; 8 nucleotides align to TRBD1. Germline V gene sequence: CDR1 LNHNV, CDR2 YYDKDF (reference sequence). The CDR3 loop spans 17 amino acids. V gave up 4 bases and J gave up 8 bases; unmatched junction bases: 18.

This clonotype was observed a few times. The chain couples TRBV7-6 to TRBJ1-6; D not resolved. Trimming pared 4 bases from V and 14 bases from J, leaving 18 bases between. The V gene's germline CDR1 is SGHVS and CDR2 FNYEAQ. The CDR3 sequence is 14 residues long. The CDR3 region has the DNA TGTGCCAGCAGCTCATTATCCGGGCCTGACACCCTCCACTTT. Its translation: CASSSLSGPDTLHF.

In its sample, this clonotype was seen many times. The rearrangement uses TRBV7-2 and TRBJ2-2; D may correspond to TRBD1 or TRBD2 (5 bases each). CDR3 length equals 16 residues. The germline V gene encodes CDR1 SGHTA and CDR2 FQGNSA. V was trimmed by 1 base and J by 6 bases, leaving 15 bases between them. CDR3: CASSLGPGLVAGELFF. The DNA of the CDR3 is TGTGCCAGCAGCTTAGGCCCGGGGCTTGTCGCCGGGGAGCTGTTTTTT.

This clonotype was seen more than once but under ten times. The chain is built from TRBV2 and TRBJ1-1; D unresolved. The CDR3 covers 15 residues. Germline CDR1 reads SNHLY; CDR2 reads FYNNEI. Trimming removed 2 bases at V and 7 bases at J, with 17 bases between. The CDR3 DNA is TGTGCCAGCAGTGAAAAGTTGGCCGGGCCCATTGAAGCTTTCTTT. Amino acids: CASSEKLAGPIEAFF.

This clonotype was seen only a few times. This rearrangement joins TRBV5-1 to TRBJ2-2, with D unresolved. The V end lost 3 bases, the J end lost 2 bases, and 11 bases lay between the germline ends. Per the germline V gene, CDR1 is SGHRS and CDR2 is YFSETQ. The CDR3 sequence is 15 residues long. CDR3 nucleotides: TGCGCCAGCAGCTCCAAGCCTTCAAACACCGGGGAGCTGTTTTTT. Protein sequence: CASSSKPSNTGELFF.

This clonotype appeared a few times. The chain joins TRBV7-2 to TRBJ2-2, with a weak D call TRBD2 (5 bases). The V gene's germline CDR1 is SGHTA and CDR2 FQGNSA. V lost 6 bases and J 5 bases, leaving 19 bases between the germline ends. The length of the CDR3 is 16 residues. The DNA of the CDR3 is TGTGCCAGCAGACTGAGGCGAGCGACGGGGACCGGGGAGCTGTTTTTT. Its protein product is CASRLRRATGTGELFF.

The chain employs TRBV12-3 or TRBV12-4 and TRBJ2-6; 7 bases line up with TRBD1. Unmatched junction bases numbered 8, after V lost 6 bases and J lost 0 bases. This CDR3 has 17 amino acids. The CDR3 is CASSFRQGHSGANVLTF. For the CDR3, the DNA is TGTGCCAGCAGCTTTAGACAGGGCCACTCTGGGGCCAACGTCCTGACTTTC.

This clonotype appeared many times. CDR3 sequence: CASSQGHIQQYF. The CDR3 DNA reads TGTGCCAGCAGCCAAGGGCATATCCAGCAGTACTTC. V is TRBV14 and J is TRBJ2-7, with D unresolved. This CDR3 is built from 12 residues. Trimming cost V 1 base and J 8 bases, with 9 bases left between them. CDR1 and CDR2 from the germline V gene are SGHDN and FVKESK.

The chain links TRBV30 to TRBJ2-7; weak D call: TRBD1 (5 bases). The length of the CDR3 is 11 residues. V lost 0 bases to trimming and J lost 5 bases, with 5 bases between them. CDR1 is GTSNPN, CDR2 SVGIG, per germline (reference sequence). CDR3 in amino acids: CAWSVQDEQYF. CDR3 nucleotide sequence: TGTGCCTGGAGTGTACAGGACGAGCAGTACTTC. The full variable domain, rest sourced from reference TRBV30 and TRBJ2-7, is SQTIHQWPATLVQPVGSPLSLECTVEGTSNPNLYWYRQAAGRGLQLLFYSVGIGQISSEVPQNLSASRPQDRQFILSSKKLLLSDSGFYLCAWSVQDEQYFGPGTRLTVT.